This T cell receptor beta chain came from a study of blood T cell repertoires in COVID-19. Study-level information: Acute and convalescent COVID-19 samples came from the United States, Italy and Spain. Sources were T cells, B-cell-depleted T cells, or PBMCs; the material itself was cDNA or gDNA.

V lost 0 bases and J lost 0, with 16 bases in between. The CDR3 has 18 amino acids. CDR1 and CDR2 from the germline V gene are MGHRA and YSYEKL. Original data processing: Estimation of nucleated cell counts was performed using reference gene primer amplification. Repertoires were generated with immunoSEQ multiplex PCR, while TCRdb's copy carries only in-frame clones and drops some. V and J calls and clone size are given by that table; D and trimming were obtained from the DNA. The profile shows around 47,000 clones, over 80% of them singletons. This TCR came from a man between 65 and 85 years old with active COVID-19. The rearrangement uses TRBV4-1 and TRBJ2-3; weak D call: TRBD2 (7 bases). The sample consisted of peripheral blood. For the CDR3, the DNA is TGCGCCAGCAGCCAAGATGGGGGGGGGCTTACTAGCACAGATACGCAGTATTTT. Protein product: CASSQDGGGLTSTDTQYF.